This entry concerns a single T cell receptor beta chain. This clonotype was seen only once. Its recognized antigen is unknown. Base qualities are not provided; no much larger clone lies one nucleotide away. There are 11 amino acids in the CDR3, from cysteine to phenylalanine inclusive. This entry keeps only the CDR3 DNA: 33 bases, framed from base 1. As encoded in the germline V gene, CDR1 is SQVTM while CDR2 is ANQGSEA. V gives up 3 bases and J gives up 14 bases, and the segment between their germline ends measures 14 bases. The sample originates from a study of blood T cells in healthy people across ages (dated by TCRdb to about 2015). Some background on the complete study: In model experiments, roughly one uniquely barcoded TCR beta cDNA molecule per two T cells was captured by template switching. For two donors (one aged 18 to 29 and one aged 80 or older), the study analyzed two additional independent replicas of 1 million unique cDNA reads from the same blood draw. Age-related changes in TCR beta repertoire diversity were measured in the study by deep sequencing normalized with unique cDNA molecular identifiers. To avoid experimental bias, donors of different ages were randomly spread across the sequencing lanes. The donors were divided into four age groups: young (average approximately 16 years), middle-aged (about 40), aged (approximately 64) and long-lived (more than 75).

Receptors were amplified or captured by 5' RACE. The second PCR ran for about 6 to 12 cycles and used a J-beta primer mix along with a sample-barcoded 5' primer. A unique molecular identifier was introduced onto each TCR beta cDNA molecule by a template-switch 5' adaptor carrying 12 random nucleotides. At least 3 million CDR3-containing paired-end reads were obtained from each sample. First-strand cDNA was synthesized from all RNA with the Mint cDNA synthesis kit, primed by a TRBC-specific oligonucleotide. All cDNA was treated with uracil-DNA glycosylase and then went through a first 18-cycle PCR with the universal primers M1SS and BC2_uni_R. As for the original processing: For normalization, 1 million high-quality reads were randomly selected from each sample, with every read carrying a distinct molecular identifier. Instead of being binned into consensus sequences, reads that shared molecular identifiers were thrown out. MiTCR, with a Q25 quality threshold and the strictest error-elimination algorithm, was used for CDR3 identification, clonotype clustering and error correction. A nonparametric unseen species model with Euler transformation was used to estimate lower-bound total TCR beta diversity. The public reads were run again by TCRdb, first through fastp at Q25 and then through MiXCR, and only productive beta chains were kept. A single entry per CDR3 protein holds the most common genes and DNA from its merged rows. These V and J calls rely on TCRdb rather than the paper's analysis. The sample table contains roughly 1.9 million distinct CDR3 sequences; only one count was recorded for about two fifths of them. Together, the top ten hold 23% of the sample.

The roughly 42 donors, aged 6 to 90 years, were systemically healthy Caucasian individuals from Russia. Each donor gave roughly 9 milliliters of peripheral blood, drawn into EDTA-treated Vacutainer tubes. PBMCs were isolated by Ficoll-Paque density-gradient centrifugation, with at least 6 million obtained per sample. Total RNA, at least 6 micrograms per sample, was extracted from PBMCs with Trizol reagent. For every donor, flow cytometry on a PBMC aliquot measured the percentage of naive CD45RAhigh/CD27high T cells. Broad study findings and their caveats: Observed TCR beta diversity correlated strongly with the percentage of naive T cells measured by flow cytometry. Because donor CMV infection status was unknown, age-related changes in expanded clonotypes were potentially confounded. Observed TCR beta diversity per million T cells fell roughly linearly with age, and a significant reduction was already apparent by age roughly 40. Estimates of total diversity based on one million sequenced T cells were regarded as lower bounds and as underestimates. Bulk unsorted PBMC profiling prevented conclusive comparison of naive and antigen-experienced compartments. Compared with the aged group, more naive CD4+ T cells, fewer expanded clones and increased TCR diversity were shown by the long-lived group, suggesting age selection.

The sequenced sample consisted of blood. This TCR derives from a human donor in good health. This sequence uses TRBV29-1 and TRBJ2-1; possibly the D gene is TRBD1, per 5 matching bases. This receptor carries the CDR3 CSVDREDSEFF. The nucleotides read TGCAGCGTTGATCGCGAAGACAGCGAGTTCTTC.